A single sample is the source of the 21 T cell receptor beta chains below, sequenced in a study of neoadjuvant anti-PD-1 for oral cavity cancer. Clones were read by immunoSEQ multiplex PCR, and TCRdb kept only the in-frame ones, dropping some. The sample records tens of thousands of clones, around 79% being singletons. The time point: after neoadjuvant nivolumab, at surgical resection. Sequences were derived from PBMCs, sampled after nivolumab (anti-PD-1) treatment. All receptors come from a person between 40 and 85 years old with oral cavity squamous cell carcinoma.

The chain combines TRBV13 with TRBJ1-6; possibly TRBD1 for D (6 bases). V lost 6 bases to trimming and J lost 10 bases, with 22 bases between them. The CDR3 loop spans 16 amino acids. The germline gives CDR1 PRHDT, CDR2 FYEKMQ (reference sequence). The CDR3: CASSSLGRGGMSPLHF. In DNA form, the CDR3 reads TGTGCCAGCAGTTCCCTGGGGCGTGGGGGCATGTCACCCCTCCACTTT.

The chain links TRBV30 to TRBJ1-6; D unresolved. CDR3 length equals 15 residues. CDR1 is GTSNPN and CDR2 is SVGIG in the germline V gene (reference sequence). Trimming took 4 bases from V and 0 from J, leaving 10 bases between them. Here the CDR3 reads CAWNRASSYNSPLHF. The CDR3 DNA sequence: TGTGCCTGGAATAGAGCTAGCTCCTATAATTCACCCCTCCACTTT. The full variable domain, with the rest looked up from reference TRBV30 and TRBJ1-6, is SQTIHQWPATLVQPVGSPLSLECTVEGTSNPNLYWYRQAAGRGLQLLFYSVGIGQISSEVPQNLSASRPQDRQFILSSKKLLLSDSGFYLCAWNRASSYNSPLHFGNGTRLTVT.

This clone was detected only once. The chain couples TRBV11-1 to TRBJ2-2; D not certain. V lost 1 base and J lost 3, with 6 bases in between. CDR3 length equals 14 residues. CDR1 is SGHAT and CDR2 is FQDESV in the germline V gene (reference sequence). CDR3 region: CASSLDGDTGELFF. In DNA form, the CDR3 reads TGTGCCAGCAGCTTAGATGGGGACACCGGGGAGCTGTTTTTT.

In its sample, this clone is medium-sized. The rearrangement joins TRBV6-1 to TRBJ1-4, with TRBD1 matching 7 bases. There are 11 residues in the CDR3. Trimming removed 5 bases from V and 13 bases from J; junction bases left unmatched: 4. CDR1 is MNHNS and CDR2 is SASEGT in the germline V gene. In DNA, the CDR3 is TGTGCCAGCAGTCAGGGACAGATACTGTTTTTT. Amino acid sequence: CASSQGQILFF.

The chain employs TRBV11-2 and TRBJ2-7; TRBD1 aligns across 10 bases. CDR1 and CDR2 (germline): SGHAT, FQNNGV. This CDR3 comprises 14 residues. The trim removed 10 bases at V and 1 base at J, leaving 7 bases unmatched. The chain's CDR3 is CAIEPGQGSYEQYF. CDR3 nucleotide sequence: TGTGCCATCGAACCGGGACAGGGGTCCTACGAGCAGTACTTC.

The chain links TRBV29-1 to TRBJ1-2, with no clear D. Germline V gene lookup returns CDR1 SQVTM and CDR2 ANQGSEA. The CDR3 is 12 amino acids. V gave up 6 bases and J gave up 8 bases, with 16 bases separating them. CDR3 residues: CSVRDGPGGYTF. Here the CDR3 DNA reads TGCAGCGTACGAGACGGTCCGGGGGGCTACACCTTC.

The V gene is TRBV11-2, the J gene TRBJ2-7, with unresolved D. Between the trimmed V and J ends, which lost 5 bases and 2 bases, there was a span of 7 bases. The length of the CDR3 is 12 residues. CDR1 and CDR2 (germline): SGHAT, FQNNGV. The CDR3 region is CASSPIPYEQYF. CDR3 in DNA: TGTGCCAGCAGCCCAATCCCCTACGAGCAGTACTTC.

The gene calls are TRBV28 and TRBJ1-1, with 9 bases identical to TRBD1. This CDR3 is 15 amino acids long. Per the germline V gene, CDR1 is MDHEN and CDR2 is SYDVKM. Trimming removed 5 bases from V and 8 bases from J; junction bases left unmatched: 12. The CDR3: CASSIISGTGQEAFF. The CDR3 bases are TGTGCCAGCAGTATTATATCCGGGACAGGGCAAGAAGCTTTCTTT.

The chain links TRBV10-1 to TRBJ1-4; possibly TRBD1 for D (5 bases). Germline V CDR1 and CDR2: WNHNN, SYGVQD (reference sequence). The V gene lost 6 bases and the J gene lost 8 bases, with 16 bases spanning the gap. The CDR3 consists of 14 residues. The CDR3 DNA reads TGCGCCAGCAGCAGCAGGGCGGCGGAAGAAAAACTGTTTTTT. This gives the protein CASSSRAAEEKLFF.

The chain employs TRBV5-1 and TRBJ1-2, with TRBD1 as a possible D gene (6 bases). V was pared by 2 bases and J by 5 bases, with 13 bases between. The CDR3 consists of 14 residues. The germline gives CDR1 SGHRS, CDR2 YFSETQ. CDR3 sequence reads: CASSLLDSRYGYTF. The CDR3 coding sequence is TGCGCCAGCAGCTTACTGGACAGTAGGTATGGCTACACCTTC.

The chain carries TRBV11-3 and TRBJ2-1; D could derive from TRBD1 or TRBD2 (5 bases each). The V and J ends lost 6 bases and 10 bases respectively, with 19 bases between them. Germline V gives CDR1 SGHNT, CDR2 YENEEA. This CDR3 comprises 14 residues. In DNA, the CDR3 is TGTGCCAGCAGGTCGAAAGGAGCCGAGGGGGAGCAGTTCTTC. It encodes CASRSKGAEGEQFF.

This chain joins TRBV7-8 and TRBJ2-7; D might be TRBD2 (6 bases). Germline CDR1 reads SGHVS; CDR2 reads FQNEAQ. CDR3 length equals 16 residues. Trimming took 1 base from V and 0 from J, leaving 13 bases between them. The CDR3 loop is CASSLVAGSPSYEQYF. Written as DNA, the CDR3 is TGTGCCAGCAGCTTAGTGGCCGGGAGCCCCTCCTACGAGCAGTACTTC. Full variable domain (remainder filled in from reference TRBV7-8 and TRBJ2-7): GAGVSQSPRYKVAKRGQDVALRCDPISGHVSLFWYQQALGQGPEFLTYFQNEAQLDKSGLPSDRFFAERPEGSVSTLKIQRTQQEDSAVYLCASSLVAGSPSYEQYFGPGTRLTVT.

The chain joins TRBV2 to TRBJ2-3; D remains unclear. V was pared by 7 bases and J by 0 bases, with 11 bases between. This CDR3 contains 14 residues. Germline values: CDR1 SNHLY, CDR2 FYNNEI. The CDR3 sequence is CASNWAASTDTQYF. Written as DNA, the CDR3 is TGTGCCAGCAATTGGGCGGCAAGCACAGATACGCAGTATTTT. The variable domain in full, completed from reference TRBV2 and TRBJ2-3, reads EPEVTQTPSHQVTQMGQEVILRCVPISNHLYFYWYRQILGQKVEFLVSFYNNEISEKSEIFDDQFSVERPDGSNFTLKIRSTKLEDSAMYFCASNWAASTDTQYFGPGTRLTVL.

The DNA for the CDR3 is TGTGCCAGCAGCTCGGATACCGGGGAGCTGTTTTTT. It codes for CASSSDTGELFF. This chain connects TRBV7-9 to TRBJ2-2, with D unclear. V shed 4 bases and J shed 5 bases, with 5 bases lying between them. CDR3 length: 12 residues. Germline CDR1 is SEHNR and CDR2 is FQNEAQ (reference sequence).

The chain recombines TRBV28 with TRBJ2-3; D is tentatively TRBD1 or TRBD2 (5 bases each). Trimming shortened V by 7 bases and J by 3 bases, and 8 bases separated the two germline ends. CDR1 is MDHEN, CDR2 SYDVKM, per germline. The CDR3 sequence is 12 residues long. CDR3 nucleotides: TGTGCCAGCACAGGGAGTACAGATACGCAGTATTTT. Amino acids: CASTGSTDTQYF.

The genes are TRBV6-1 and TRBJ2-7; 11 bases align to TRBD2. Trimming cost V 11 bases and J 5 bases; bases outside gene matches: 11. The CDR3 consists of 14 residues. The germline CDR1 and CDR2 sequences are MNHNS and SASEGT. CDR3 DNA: TGTGCCTGCCAGACTAGCGGGATAGTAGACGAGCAGTACTTC. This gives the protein CACQTSGIVDEQYF.

The CDR3 DNA sequence: TGTGCCAGCAGTTTACACGGGCGGGGGATGCAGCCCCAGCATTTT. Translation gives CASSLHGRGMQPQHF. The V and J genes are TRBV28 and TRBJ1-5, with a possible D match to TRBD1 (5 bases). Germline V gene sequence: CDR1 MDHEN, CDR2 SYDVKM. With 2 bases removed from V and 7 bases from J, the gap between germline ends came to 15 bases. The CDR3 has 15 residues.

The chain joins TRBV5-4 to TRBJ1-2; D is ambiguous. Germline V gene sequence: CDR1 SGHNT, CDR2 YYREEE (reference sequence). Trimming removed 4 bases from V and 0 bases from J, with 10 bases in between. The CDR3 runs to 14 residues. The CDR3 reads CASSPQLANYGYTF. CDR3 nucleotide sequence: TGTGCCAGCAGCCCACAGTTAGCTAACTATGGCTACACCTTC.

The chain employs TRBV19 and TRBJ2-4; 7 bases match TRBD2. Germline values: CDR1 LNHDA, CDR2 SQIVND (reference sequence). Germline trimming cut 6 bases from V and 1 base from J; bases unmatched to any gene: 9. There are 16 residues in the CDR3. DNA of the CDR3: TGTGCCAGTAGCTGGCTAGCGGATTCGGCCAAAAACATTCAGTACTTC. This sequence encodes CASSWLADSAKNIQYF. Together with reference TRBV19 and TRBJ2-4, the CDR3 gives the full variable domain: DGGITQSPKYLFRKEGQNVTLSCEQNLNHDAMYWYRQDPGQGLRLIYYSQIVNDFQKGDIAEGYSVSREKKESFPLTVTSAQKNPTAFYLCASSWLADSAKNIQYFGAGTRLSVL.

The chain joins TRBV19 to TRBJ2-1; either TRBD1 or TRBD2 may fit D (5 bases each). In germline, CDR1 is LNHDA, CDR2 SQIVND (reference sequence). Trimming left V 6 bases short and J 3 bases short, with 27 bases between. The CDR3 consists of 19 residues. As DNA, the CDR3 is TGTGCCAGTAGCCCAAAAAGAACATCAGGGCCGGACTTCTACAATGAGCAGTTCTTC. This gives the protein CASSPKRTSGPDFYNEQFF.

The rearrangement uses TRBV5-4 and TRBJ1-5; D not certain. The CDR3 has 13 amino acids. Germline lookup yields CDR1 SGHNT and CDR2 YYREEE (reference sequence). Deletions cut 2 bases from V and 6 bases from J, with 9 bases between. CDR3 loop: CASSFEGIQPQHF. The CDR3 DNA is TGTGCCAGCAGCTTCGAGGGAATTCAGCCCCAGCATTTT.